This T cell receptor beta chain was obtained from a study of cytomegalovirus exposure and HLA in healthy donors. Note on this clone: No antigen is known for it.

Points from the study as a whole: Rates of TCR association differed by HLA locus in a later analysis, with DRB1 highest and HLA-C lowest. The study recorded about 150 TCR beta chains that were cytomegalovirus-associated.

The PCR made use of 60 Vbeta and 13 Jbeta primers. Per the study methods: An analysis performed later counted 72 million or so unique TCR beta chains (roughly 11 million of them shared). TCRdb keeps only in-frame clones here, not all; method: immunoSEQ multiplex PCR. V, J and clone size were drawn from that table, and D and trimming were deduced from the DNA. The data show around 120,000 clones, over 60% seen once. CDR3 length: 14 residues. The TCR comes from a human donor in good health. Sequencing was performed on PBMCs. The chain couples TRBV21-1 to TRBJ2-1; TRBD2, the D gene given by the table, was not confirmed from the DNA. TRBV21-1 is marked as a pseudogene. The CDR3 is CASSTWSSYNEQFF. CDR3 bases: TGTGCCAGCAGCACTTGGAGCTCCTACAATGAGCAGTTCTTC.